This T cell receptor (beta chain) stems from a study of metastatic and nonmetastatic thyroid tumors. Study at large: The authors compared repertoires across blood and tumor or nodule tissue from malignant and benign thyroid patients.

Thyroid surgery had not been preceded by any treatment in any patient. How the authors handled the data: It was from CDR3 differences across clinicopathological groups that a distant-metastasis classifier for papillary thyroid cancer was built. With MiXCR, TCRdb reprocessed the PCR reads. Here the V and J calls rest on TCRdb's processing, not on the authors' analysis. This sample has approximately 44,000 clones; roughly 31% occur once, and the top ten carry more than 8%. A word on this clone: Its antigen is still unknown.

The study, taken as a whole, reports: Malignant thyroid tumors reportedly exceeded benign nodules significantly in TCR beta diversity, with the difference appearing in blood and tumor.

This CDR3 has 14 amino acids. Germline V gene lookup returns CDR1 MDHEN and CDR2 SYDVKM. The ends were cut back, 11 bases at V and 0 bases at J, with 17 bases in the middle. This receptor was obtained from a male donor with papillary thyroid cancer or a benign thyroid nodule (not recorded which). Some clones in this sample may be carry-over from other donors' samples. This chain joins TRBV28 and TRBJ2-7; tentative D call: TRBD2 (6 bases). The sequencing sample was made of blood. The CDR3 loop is CAAGRGPISYEQYF. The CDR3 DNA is TGTGCCGCGGGAAGGGGACCAATCTCCTACGAGCAGTACTTC.